This TCR beta chain was recorded in a study of cytomegalovirus exposure and HLA in healthy donors. V was cut by 3 bases and J by 8 bases, with 18 bases left in between. The CDR3 spans 15 residues. CDR1 is LNHDA and CDR2 is SQIVND in the germline V gene (reference sequence). Primers included in the PCR were 60 Vbeta and 13 Jbeta primers. Sequenced by immunoSEQ multiplex PCR; TCRdb stores in-frame clones only, minus some. This sample has approximately 150,000 clones, with roughly 80% found just once. This clonotype was sampled from a woman aged 35 to 49 in good health and CMV-seropositive. The sample taken for sequencing was PBMCs. The rearrangement links TRBV19 to TRBJ2-3; tentative D call: TRBD1 (6 bases). CDR3 in amino acids: CASSMVTGFWGTQYF. The CDR3 DNA follows: TGTGCCAGTAGTATGGTGACAGGCTTTTGGGGTACGCAGTATTTT.